This T cell receptor beta chain was sequenced in a study of T cells after yellow fever vaccination. Study-wide results and caveats: Overlap between CD4 and CD8 compartments was detected for a small share of clonotypes. Abundant clonotypes (contaminants from the bulk population) could be present in FACS-sorted repertoires.

Germline V gene lookup returns CDR1 KGHDR and CDR2 SFDVKD. Deletions cut 2 bases from V and 6 bases from J, with 10 bases between. The CDR3 has 14 residues. This clonotype came up a few times. The target antigen is unknown. In TCRdb, the 5' RACE reads were re-called with MiXCR into one record per CDR3 protein. The sample records about 340,000 distinct CDR3 sequences, roughly an eighth being singletons. The chain uses TRBV24-1 and TRBJ2-1, with D uncertain. This TCR was recovered from a man aged 18 to 35 who received the YFV17D yellow fever vaccine. Here the sequenced sample was CD4+ T cells sorted from PBMCs, taken 15 days after the yellow fever booster vaccination. CDR3 protein: CATSDSSGSNEQFF. CDR3 in DNA: TGTGCCACCAGTGATTCTTCAGGTTCCAATGAGCAGTTCTTC.